Sequencing of this T cell receptor (beta chain) was carried out in a study of CD4 T cells in relation to SARS-CoV-2 and coronaviruses. At the level of the study: PBMCs were cultured with antigen for roughly 11 days before TCR beta sequencing.

Sequencing used immunoSEQ multiplex PCR; TCRdb keeps in-frame clones, though not all of them. This table holds 17,000 or so clones, roughly 77% found once. Before the COVID-19 pandemic, during about 2010-2019, CD4+ T cells were taken from unexposed donors. After 10 to 11 days of culture, CD4+ T cells were isolated. V shed 4 bases and J 2 bases; nucleotides not matched to a gene: 12. Germline-derived CDR1 and CDR2 are MGHRA and YSYEKL. The CDR3 is 17 amino acids. A single count supports this clone. The target antigen is unknown. The clonotype was recovered from a human donor in good health. The chain carries TRBV4-1 and TRBJ2-3; the match to TRBD2 covers 7 bases. The source material was CD4+ T cells from PBMCs, cultured in vitro. The CDR3 DNA reads TGCGCCAGCAGCCCCCCCGGAGGGAGGGCCCTCACAGATACGCAGTATTTT. Protein: CASSPPGGRALTDTQYF.